The T cell receptor beta chain described here comes from a study of CD8+CD57+ T cells in acquired aplastic anemia (dated by TCRdb to 2017 to 2018). Broadly, across the study: Extracted DNA from sorted CD4+ and CD8+ cells averaged around 3.5 ug, ranging from roughly 0.17 to 30 ug. CD8+CD57+ expansion was defined as a frequency above the mean frequency observed in healthy subjects.

Profiling of TCR beta VDJ combinations and CDR3 sequences used genomic DNA as the template. An Illumina HiSeq 2000 was used for TCR repertoire sequencing. Concerning the study's data processing: Repertoire assessment relied on Simpson's diversity index, CDR3 size and DJ length profiles, and TRBV/TRBJ rearrangement plots. The immunodominant clone was defined as the most abundant DNA sequence in deep sequencing data. CDR3 amino acid sequences were screened for sharing across subjects and compared with published repertoires and the VDJdb database. The raw public data were reprocessed by TCRdb itself: fastp quality trimming at Q25, MiXCR clonotype calling, in-frame beta chains only. Each entry merges the rows of one CDR3 protein and shows their most common DNA and genes. TCRdb, not the authors, supplied the V and J calls. The sample records 150,000 to 200,000 distinct CDR3 sequences, roughly 48% of which are singletons. The ten largest clones represent approximately 1% of the sample.

The research as a whole found: CD8+ Simpson's diversity did not differ significantly between patients and healthy controls (P=0.060). Approximately 27 CD8+ CDR3 sequences were found in both patients and controls but appeared to be highly expressed in patients and within the immunodominant clones of the patients.

In this sample, this clonotype turned up many times. Its antigen remains unidentified. No per-base quality is available; no much larger clone lies one base away. Expansion of CD8+CD57+ cells had been shown by flow cytometry in the patients chosen for sequencing. Severe acquired aplastic anemia was diagnosed in all patients according to International Study of Aplastic Anemia and Agranulocytosis and Camitta criteria. No therapy had been received by the patients at the time of blood sampling. The study deep-sequenced TCR repertoires of sorted CD4+ and CD8+ blood T cells from severe aplastic anemia patients and healthy subjects. Patients were enrolled under clinicaltrials.gov protocols 00001620, 01623167, 00001397, 00071045, 00081523 and 00961064 in the USA. Ficoll-Paque density gradient centrifugation was used to isolate peripheral blood mononuclear cells. CD4+ and CD8+ T cells were sorted by FACS or magnetic beads before DNA extraction.

Sequenced sample: sorted CD4+, CD8+, or CD8+CD57+ T cells (not recorded which) from PBMCs. The receptor comes from a human donor with aplastic anemia.

This receptor has the CDR3 CASSLDPGGETQYF. The DNA is as follows: TGTGCCAGCAGCTTAGACCCCGGTGGAGAGACCCAGTACTTC. This sequence uses TRBV7-2 and TRBJ2-5; no D segment can be confidently identified. From the cysteine through the phenylalanine, the CDR3 covers 14 amino acids. CDR3 DNA only is kept here, 42 bases in frame from base 1. V is reduced by 1 base and J by 4 bases, leaving a spacing of 10 bases between them. Via the germline V gene, CDR1 is SGHTA and CDR2 FQGNSA. This CDR3, with the reference TRBV7-2 and TRBJ2-5 proteins standing in past its ends, gives the full variable domain GAGVSQSPSNKVTEKGKDVELRCDPISGHTALYWYRQSLGQGLEFLIYFQGNSAPDKSGLPSDRFSAERTGGSVSTLTIQRTQQEDSAVYLCASSLDPGGETQYFGPGTRLLVL.